The clone carrying this T cell receptor (beta chain) was counted only a few times. Its antigen remains unknown. The data derive from a study of T cells in localized non-small cell lung cancer. V dropped 7 bases and J dropped 7; count of bases not matched to a gene: 11. CDR1 is MNHGY and CDR2 is SAAAGT in the germline V gene. The CDR3 contains 14 residues. The data were produced by immunoSEQ multiplex PCR, yet TCRdb's version contains in-frame clones alone and is incomplete. This table has approximately 5,100 clones, around a quarter appearing once. Study-wide findings and caveats: Uninvolved adjacent lung had more T cell clonality than any other tissue, topping tumor. Owing to sequencing of a solitary tumor region, heterogeneity cannot be discounted. Adjacent lung held a median around 56 of the top 100 tumor clones. Patients showing higher blood T cell density tended to see longer overall survival.

The TCR originated in a female donor aged 60 or older with stage I lung adenocarcinoma. V and J are TRBV6-8 and TRBJ1-2, with TRBD1 matching 8 bases. Here the sequenced sample was lung tumor tissue, taken before any cancer treatment. The CDR3 region has the DNA TGTGCCAGCATCAGGACAGGGAGAGTGGGTGGCTACACCTTC. Amino acids: CASIRTGRVGGYTF.